This T cell receptor beta chain was retrieved from a study of beta chain features in type 1 diabetes. Study overall: Sorted cells numbering some 110 million were examined across all samples. Study results and caveats: Shorter TCRB CDR3s, moderately but significantly so, marked every one of the four CD4+ subsets in Type 1 diabetes patients.

CDR1 is ENHRY and CDR2 is SYGVKD in the germline V gene. The CDR3 spans 14 residues. Trimming removed 0 bases from V and 2 bases from J, with 6 bases in between. Comments on this clone: Antigen specificity is unknown.

A CD45RO/CCR7/CD25/CD127/CD95/CD27 panel sorted naive, central memory, regulatory and stem cell-like memory CD4+ cells. TCRB transcripts that were expressed got sequenced, as all of the isolated RNA had been reverse transcribed. Using immunoSEQ multiplex PCR, the repertoire was profiled, and TCRdb retains in-frame clones only, with some absent. The sample consists of roughly 100,000 clones, over 25% of them appearing once. This chain joins TRBV10-3 and TRBJ2-3; D remains unclear. This TCR came from a young woman with type 1 diabetes. Sequenced sample: central memory CD4+ T cells from blood. The CDR3 reads CAISESRDTDTQYF. The CDR3 DNA reads as TGTGCCATCAGTGAGTCGCGAGACACAGATACGCAGTATTTT.